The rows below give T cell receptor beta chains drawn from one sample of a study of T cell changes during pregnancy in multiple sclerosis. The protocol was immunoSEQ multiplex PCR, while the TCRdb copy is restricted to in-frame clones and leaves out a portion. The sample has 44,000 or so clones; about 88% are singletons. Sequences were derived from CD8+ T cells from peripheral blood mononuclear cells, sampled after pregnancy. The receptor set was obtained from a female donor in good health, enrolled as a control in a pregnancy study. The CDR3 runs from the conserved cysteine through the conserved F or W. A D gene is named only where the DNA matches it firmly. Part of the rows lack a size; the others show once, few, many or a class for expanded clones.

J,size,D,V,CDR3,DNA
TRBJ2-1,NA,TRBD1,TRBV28,CASSLHDRGGNEQFF,TGTGCCAGCAGTCTCCACGACAGGGGGGGAAATGAGCAGTTCTTC
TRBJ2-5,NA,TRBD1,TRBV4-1,CASSHPTGGQETQYF,TGCGCCAGCAGCCATCCTACAGGGGGCCAAGAGACCCAGTACTTC
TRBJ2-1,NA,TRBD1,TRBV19,CASNPTGLDNEQFF,TGTGCCAGTAATCCGACAGGGTTGGACAATGAGCAGTTCTTC
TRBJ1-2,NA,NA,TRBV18,CASSPSSGPHYGYTF,TGTGCCAGCTCACCATCTTCAGGGCCGCACTATGGCTACACCTTC
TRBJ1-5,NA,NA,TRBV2,CASSDGEYQPQHF,TGTGCCAGCAGTGACGGGGAATATCAGCCCCAGCATTTT
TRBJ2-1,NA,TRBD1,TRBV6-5,CASIGTGGENEQFF,TGTGCCAGCATCGGGACAGGGGGCGAGAATGAGCAGTTCTTC
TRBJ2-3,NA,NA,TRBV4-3,CASSQDSDTDTQYF,TGCGCCAGCAGCCAAGATAGCGACACAGATACGCAGTATTTT
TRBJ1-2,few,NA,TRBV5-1,CASSLEMASYGYTF,TGCGCCAGCAGCTTGGAGATGGCCTCCTATGGCTACACCTTC
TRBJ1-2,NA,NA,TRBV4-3,CASSQAAGGSNYGYTF,TGCGCCAGCAGCCAAGCGGCGGGGGGCTCCAACTATGGCTACACCTTC
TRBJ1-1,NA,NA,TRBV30,CAVQGNTEAFF,TGTGCCGTACAGGGGAACACTGAAGCTTTCTTT
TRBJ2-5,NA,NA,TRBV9,CASSVGVTSRETQYF,TGTGCCAGCAGCGTAGGTGTGACTAGTCGAGAGACCCAGTACTTC
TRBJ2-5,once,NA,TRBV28,CASSQQKTQYF,TGTGCCAGCAGCCAACAAAAGACCCAGTACTTC
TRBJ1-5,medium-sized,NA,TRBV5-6,CASSSTGIWTNQPQHF,TGTGCCAGCAGCTCTACAGGGATTTGGACCAATCAGCCCCAGCATTTT
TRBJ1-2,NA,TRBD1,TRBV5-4,CASSLTRGVLSLFYGYTF,TGTGCCAGCAGCTTGACCAGGGGGGTACTTTCTCTTTTCTATGGCTACACCTTC
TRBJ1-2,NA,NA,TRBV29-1,CSAGEENYGYTF,TGCAGCGCCGGGGAGGAAAACTATGGCTACACCTTC
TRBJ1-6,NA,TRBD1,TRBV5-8,CASSPLGTGPNSPLHF,TGTGCCAGCAGCCCCCTGGGGACAGGTCCTAATTCACCCCTCCACTTT
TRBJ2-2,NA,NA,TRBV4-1,CASSQEVASRHLAGELFF,TGCGCCAGCAGCCAAGAGGTGGCTAGTAGGCATTTGGCCGGGGAGCTGTTTTTT
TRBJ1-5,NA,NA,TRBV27,CASSPVPGNQPQHF,TGTGCCAGCAGTCCCGTGCCGGGAAATCAGCCCCAGCATTTT
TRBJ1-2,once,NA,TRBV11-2,CASSSGGAQVYGYTF,TGTGCCAGCAGCTCGGGAGGGGCGCAAGTCTATGGCTACACCTTC
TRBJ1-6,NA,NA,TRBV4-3,CASSQDSEGRFSPLHF,TGCGCCAGCAGCCAAGATAGTGAGGGAAGATTTTCACCCCTCCACTTT
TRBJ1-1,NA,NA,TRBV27,CASSFGSDWNTEAFF,TGTGCCAGCAGTTTTGGAAGCGATTGGAACACTGAAGCTTTCTTT
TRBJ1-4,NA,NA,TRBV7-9,CASSLGQGWKTNEKLFF,TGTGCCAGCAGCTTAGGCCAGGGGTGGAAGACTAATGAAAAACTGTTTTTT
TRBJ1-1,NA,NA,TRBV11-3,CASRGVGTEAFF,TGTGCCAGCAGAGGGGTGGGAACTGAAGCTTTCTTT
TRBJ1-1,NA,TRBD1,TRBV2,CASSGGQAMNTEAFF,TGTGCCAGCAGTGGAGGACAGGCGATGAACACTGAAGCTTTCTTT
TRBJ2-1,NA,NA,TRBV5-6,CASSRTTNEQFF,TGTGCCAGCAGCCGGACTACCAATGAGCAGTTCTTC
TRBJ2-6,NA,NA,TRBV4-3,CASSQDSGAGANVLTF,TGCGCCAGCAGCCAAGACTCGGGGGCTGGGGCCAACGTCCTGACTTTC
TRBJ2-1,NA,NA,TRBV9,CASSEGHPKEQFF,TGTGCCAGCAGCGAGGGACACCCCAAGGAGCAGTTCTTC
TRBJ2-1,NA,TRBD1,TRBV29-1,CSGSPGQGGEQFF,TGCAGCGGAAGCCCCGGACAGGGGGGTGAGCAGTTCTTC
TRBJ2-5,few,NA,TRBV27,CASSRTGYQETQYF,TGTGCCAGCAGCCGAACAGGGTACCAAGAGACCCAGTACTTC
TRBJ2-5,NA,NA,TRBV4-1,CASSQVGGVETQYF,TGCGCCAGCAGCCAAGTCGGCGGGGTGGAGACCCAGTACTTC
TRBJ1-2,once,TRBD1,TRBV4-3,CASSQDRQGVGYGYTF,TGCGCCAGCAGCCAGGACCGACAGGGGGTAGGCTATGGCTACACCTTC
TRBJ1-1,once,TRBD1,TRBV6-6,CASSRHRGNTEAFF,TGTGCCAGCAGTCGACACAGGGGGAACACTGAAGCTTTCTTT
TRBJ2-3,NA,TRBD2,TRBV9,CASRPGGSTDTQYF,TGTGCCAGCAGACCGGGGGGGAGCACAGATACGCAGTATTTT
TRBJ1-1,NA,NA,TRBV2,CASSQGGGNTEAFF,TGTGCCAGCAGTCAAGGGGGGGGGAACACTGAAGCTTTCTTT
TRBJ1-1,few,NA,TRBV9,CASSVVDYMNTEAFF,TGTGCCAGCAGCGTAGTAGACTACATGAACACTGAAGCTTTCTTT
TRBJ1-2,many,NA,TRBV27,CASSPSENYGYTF,TGTGCCAGCAGCCCGAGTGAAAACTATGGCTACACCTTC